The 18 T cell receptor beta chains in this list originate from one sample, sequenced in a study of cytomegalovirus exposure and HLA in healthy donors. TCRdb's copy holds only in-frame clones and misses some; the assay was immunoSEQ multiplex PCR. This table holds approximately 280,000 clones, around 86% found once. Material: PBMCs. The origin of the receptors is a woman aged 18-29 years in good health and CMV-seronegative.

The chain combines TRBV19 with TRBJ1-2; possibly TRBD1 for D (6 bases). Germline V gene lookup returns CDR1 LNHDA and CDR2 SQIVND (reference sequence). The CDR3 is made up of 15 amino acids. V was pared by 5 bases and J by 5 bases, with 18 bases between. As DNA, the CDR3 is TGTGCCAGTAGTTTTGGGACACCAACCCGGTATGGCTACACCTTC. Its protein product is CASSFGTPTRYGYTF.

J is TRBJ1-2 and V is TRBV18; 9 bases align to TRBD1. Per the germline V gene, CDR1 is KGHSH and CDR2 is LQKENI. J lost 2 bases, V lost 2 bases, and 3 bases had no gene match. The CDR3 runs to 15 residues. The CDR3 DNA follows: TGTGCCAGCTCACCATGGACAGGGGACAACTATGGCTACACCTTC. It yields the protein CASSPWTGDNYGYTF. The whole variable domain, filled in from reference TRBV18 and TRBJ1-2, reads NAGVMQNPRHLVRRRGQEARLRCSPMKGHSHVYWYRQLPEEGLKFMVYLQKENIIDESGMPKERFSAEFPKEGPSILRIQQVVRGDSAAYFCASSPWTGDNYGYTFGSGTRLTVV.

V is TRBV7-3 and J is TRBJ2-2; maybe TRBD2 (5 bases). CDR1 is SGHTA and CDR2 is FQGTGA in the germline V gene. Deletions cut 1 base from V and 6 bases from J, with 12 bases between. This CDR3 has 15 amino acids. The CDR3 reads CASSLNVNGAGELFF. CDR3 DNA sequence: TGTGCCAGCAGCTTAAACGTGAACGGGGCCGGGGAGCTGTTTTTT. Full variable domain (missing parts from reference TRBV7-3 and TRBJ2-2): GAGVSQTPSNKVTEKGKYVELRCDPISGHTALYWYRQSLGQGPEFLIYFQGTGAADDSGLPNDRFFAVRPEGSVSTLKIQRTERGDSAVYLCASSLNVNGAGELFFGEGSRLTVL.

In DNA form, the CDR3 reads TGTGCCAGCAGCGCGTTACTCAATCAGCCCCAGCATTTT. Its protein is CASSALLNQPQHF. The rearrangement uses TRBV9 and TRBJ1-5; D is unclear. CDR1 is SGDLS, CDR2 YYNGEE, per germline. The CDR3 is 13 amino acids. Trimming stripped 3 bases from V and 3 bases from J, with 7 bases between.

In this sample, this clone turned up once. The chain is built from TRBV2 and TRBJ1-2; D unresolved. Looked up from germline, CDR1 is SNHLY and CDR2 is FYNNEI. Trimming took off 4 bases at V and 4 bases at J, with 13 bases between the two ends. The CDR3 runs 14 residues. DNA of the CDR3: TGTGCCAGCAGTGTGGGTCCCCGGGGCTATGGCTACACCTTC. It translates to CASSVGPRGYGYTF.

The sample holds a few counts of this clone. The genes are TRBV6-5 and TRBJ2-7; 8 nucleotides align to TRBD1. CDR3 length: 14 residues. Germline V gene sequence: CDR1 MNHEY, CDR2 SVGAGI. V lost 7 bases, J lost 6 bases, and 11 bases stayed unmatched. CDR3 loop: CASTYRGRTGEQYF. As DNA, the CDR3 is TGTGCCAGCACCTACAGGGGGAGGACTGGCGAGCAGTACTTC.

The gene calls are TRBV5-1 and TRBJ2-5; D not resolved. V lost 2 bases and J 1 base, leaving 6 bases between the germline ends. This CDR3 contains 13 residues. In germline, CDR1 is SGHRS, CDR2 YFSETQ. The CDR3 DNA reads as TGCGCCAGCAGCTTCTCTGTCCAAGAGACCCAGTACTTC. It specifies CASSFSVQETQYF.

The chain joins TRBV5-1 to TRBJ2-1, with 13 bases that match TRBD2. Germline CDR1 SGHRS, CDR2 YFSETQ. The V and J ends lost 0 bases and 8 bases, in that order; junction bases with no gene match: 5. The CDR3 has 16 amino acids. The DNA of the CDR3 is TGCGCCAGCAGCTTGGGCCGGACTAGCGGGAGTGATGAGCAGTTCTTC. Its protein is CASSLGRTSGSDEQFF.

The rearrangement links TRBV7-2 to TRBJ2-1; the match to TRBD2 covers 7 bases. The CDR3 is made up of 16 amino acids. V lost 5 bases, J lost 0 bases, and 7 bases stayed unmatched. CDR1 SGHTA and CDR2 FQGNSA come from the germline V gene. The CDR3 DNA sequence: TGTGCCAGCAGCGTGAGGGACTACCTCTCCTACAATGAGCAGTTCTTC. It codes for CASSVRDYLSYNEQFF.

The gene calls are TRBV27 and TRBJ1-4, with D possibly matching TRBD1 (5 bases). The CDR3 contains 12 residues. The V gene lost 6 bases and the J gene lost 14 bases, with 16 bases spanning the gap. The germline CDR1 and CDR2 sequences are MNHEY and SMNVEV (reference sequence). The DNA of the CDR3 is TGTGCCAGCAGCCGAGATGGGGGGAGGCTGTTTTTT. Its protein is CASSRDGGRLFF.

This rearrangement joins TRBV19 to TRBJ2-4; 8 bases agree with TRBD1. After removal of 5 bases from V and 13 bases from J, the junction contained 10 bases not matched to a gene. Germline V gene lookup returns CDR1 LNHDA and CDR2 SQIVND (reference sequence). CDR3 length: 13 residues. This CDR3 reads CASSEWTGPKQYF. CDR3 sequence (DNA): TGTGCCAGTAGTGAATGGACAGGGCCAAAACAGTACTTC.

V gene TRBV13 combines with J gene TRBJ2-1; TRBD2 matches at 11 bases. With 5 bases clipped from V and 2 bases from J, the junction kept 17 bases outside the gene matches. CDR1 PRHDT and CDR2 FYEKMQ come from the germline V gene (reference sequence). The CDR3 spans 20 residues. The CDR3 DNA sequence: TGTGCCAGCAGCATTGTTGTAGGTAGCGGGAGGGAGCAGCCCTACAATGAGCAGTTCTTC. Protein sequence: CASSIVVGSGREQPYNEQFF.

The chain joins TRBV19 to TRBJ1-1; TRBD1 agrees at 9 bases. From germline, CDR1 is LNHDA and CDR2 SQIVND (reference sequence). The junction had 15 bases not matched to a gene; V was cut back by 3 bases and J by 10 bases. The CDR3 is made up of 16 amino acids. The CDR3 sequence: CASSISGQGTGWGAFF. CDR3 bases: TGTGCCAGTAGTATTAGCGGACAGGGGACAGGGTGGGGAGCTTTCTTT.

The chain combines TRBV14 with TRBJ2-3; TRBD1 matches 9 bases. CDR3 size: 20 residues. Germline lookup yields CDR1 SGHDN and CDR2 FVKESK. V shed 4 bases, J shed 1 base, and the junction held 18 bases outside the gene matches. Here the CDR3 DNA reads TGTGCCAGCAGCCCGAGGGCAGGACAGGGGCCAGCGAGCGGCACAGATACGCAGTATTTT. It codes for CASSPRAGQGPASGTDTQYF.

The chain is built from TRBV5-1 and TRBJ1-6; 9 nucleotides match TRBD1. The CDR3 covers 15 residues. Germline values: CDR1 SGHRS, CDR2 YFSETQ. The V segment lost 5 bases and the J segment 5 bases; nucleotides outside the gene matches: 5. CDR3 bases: TGCGCCAGCAGTGGGGGACAGGGAAATAATTCACCCCTCCACTTT. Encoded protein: CASSGGQGNNSPLHF.

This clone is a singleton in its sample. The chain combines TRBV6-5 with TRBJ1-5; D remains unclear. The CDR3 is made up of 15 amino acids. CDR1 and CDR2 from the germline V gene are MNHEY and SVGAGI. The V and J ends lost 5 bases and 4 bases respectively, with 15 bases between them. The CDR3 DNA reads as TGTGCCAGCAGTCCCGCGACGGGTTTAAATCAGCCCCAGCATTTT. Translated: CASSPATGLNQPQHF.

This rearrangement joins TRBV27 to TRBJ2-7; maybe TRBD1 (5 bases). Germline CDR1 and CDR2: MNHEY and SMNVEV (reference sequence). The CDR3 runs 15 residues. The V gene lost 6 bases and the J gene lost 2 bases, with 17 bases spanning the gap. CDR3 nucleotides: TGTGCCAGCAGCCCACAGGATAGTGGACCCTACGAGCAGTACTTC. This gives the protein CASSPQDSGPYEQYF.

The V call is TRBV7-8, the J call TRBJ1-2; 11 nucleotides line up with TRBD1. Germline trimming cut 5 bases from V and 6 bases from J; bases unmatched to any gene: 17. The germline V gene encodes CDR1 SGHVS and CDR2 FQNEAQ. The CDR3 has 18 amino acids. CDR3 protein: CASSHPRTGGEGENGYTF. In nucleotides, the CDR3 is TGTGCCAGCAGCCACCCCCGGACAGGGGGCGAGGGGGAAAATGGCTACACCTTC.